This is a list of T cell receptor beta chains from one sample in a study of cytomegalovirus exposure and HLA in healthy donors. Sequenced by immunoSEQ multiplex PCR; TCRdb stores in-frame clones only, minus some. The table shows about 150,000 clones, with over 60% occurring only once. Sequenced material: PBMCs. These receptors all come from a woman aged 30 to 39 in good health and CMV-seronegative. Each CDR3 is given with its conserved first and last residue. D genes are given only for firm matches. Size tells how often a clone was seen (once, few, many) or the class of an expanded clone, and some rows leave it out.

D gene	clone size	V gene	J gene	CDR3 length	CDR3 DNA	CDR3 protein
.	.	TRBV7-2	TRBJ2-7	16	TGTGCCAGCAGCTTAGAAAGCGGGCTCCGCTCCTACGAGCAGTACTTC	CASSLESGLRSYEQYF
.	.	TRBV11-2	TRBJ1-4	13	TGTGCCAGCAGCTTAGGGACAGTTGAAAAACTGTTTTTT	CASSLGTVEKLFF
.	.	TRBV6-4	TRBJ1-3	18	TGTGCCAGCAGTGGAAACTTTGGACAGCAGGGCTCTGGAAACACCATATATTTT	CASSGNFGQQGSGNTIYF
.	.	TRBV7-9	TRBJ2-7	13	TGTGCCAGCAGCCCAGAGGGAGGAGACGAGCAGTACTTC	CASSPEGGDEQYF
.	.	TRBV19	TRBJ2-3	15	TGTGCCAGTAGGGACCCCAAGCGGGGCACAGATACGCAGTATTTT	CASRDPKRGTDTQYF
.	.	TRBV7-9	TRBJ1-5	17	TGTGCCAGCAGCTCCTTCACCTCGGGAAATAGCAATCAGCCCCAGCATTTT	CASSSFTSGNSNQPQHF
TRBD1	few	TRBV2	TRBJ1-2	14	TGTGCCAGCCCGTTGCTTGGACAGGGGGATGGCTACACCTTC	CASPLLGQGDGYTF
TRBD1	.	TRBV7-9	TRBJ2-1	15	TGTGCCAGCAGCCCGGGGACAGGGCTGACGGATGAGCAGTTCTTC	CASSPGTGLTDEQFF
.	.	TRBV30	TRBJ1-4	15	TGTGCCTGGAGTGTACACGGGGGTGTGGATGAAAAACTGTTTTTT	CAWSVHGGVDEKLFF
TRBD1	.	TRBV7-2	TRBJ2-5	15	TGTGCCAGCAGCCCCGGGGGGACAGGGGAAGAGACCCAGTACTTC	CASSPGGTGEETQYF
TRBD1	.	TRBV7-3	TRBJ1-1	12	TGTGCCAGCAGCGGCCGGACAGGGGAAGCTTTCTTT	CASSGRTGEAFF
TRBD1	.	TRBV7-2	TRBJ2-2	16	TGTGCCAGCAGCTTAGCGAGGGCAGGGGGTACCGGGGAGCTGTTTTTT	CASSLARAGGTGELFF
.	.	TRBV2	TRBJ1-1	13	TGTGCCAGCACCGGGGAGAGGGACACTGAAGCTTTCTTT	CASTGERDTEAFF
.	.	TRBV18	TRBJ1-1	15	TGTGCCAGCTCACCACCCGGACAACAGAACACTGAAGCTTTCTTT	CASSPPGQQNTEAFF
.	.	TRBV5-5	TRBJ1-4	16	TGTGCCAGCAGCTCCTCAGGCGGCAGGGCAAGTGAAAAACTGTTTTTT	CASSSSGGRASEKLFF
.	.	TRBV5-1	TRBJ1-2	13	TGCGCCAGCAGCTTAGGACAGATTTATGGCTACACCTTC	CASSLGQIYGYTF
.	.	TRBV5-4	TRBJ2-3	14	TGTGCCAGCAGCCCCCAGCCGACTACAGATACGCAGTATTTT	CASSPQPTTDTQYF
.	.	TRBV21-1	TRBJ1-5	14	TGTGCCAGCACTAGCAGGAGGGTCTGTCAGCCCCAGCATTTT	CASTSRRVCQPQHF
.	.	TRBV5-1	TRBJ1-1	16	TGCGCCAGCAGCTTGTACCAGGGAGGCCTGAACACTGAAGCTTTCTTT	CASSLYQGGLNTEAFF
.	.	TRBV11-1	TRBJ1-5	15	TGTGCCAGCAGCTTATCCAGTTATAGCAATCAGCCCCAGCATTTT	CASSLSSYSNQPQHF
TRBD1	.	TRBV28	TRBJ1-2	16	TGTGCCAGCAGTTCCGCACCGGGACAGGGACCCTATGGCTACACCTTC	CASSSAPGQGPYGYTF
TRBD1	.	TRBV5-6	TRBJ1-6	15	TGTGCCAGCGGAAACCGGGACAGGGACAATTCACCCCTCCACTTT	CASGNRDRDNSPLHF
.	.	TRBV9	TRBJ2-1	14	TGTGCCAGCAGCGTAGCGGGTCCCTACAATGAGCAGTTCTTC	CASSVAGPYNEQFF
TRBD2	.	TRBV5-6	TRBJ2-1	18	TGTGCCAGCAGCTTTAGCGGGGGGGCCTTTGGCTCCTACAATGAGCAGTTCTTC	CASSFSGGAFGSYNEQFF
TRBD2	.	TRBV9	TRBJ2-2	18	TGTGCCAGCAGCGTAGGGGAGGGGCGGGGGGGCCGCACCGGGGAGCTGTTTTTT	CASSVGEGRGGRTGELFF
.	.	TRBV9	TRBJ1-1	15	TGTGCCAGCAGCCCAACGGACAACCGGAACACTGAAGCTTTCTTT	CASSPTDNRNTEAFF
TRBD1	medium-sized	TRBV27	TRBJ1-6	14	TGTGCCAGCATGGGACAGAACTATAATTCACCCCTCCACTTT	CASMGQNYNSPLHF
.	.	TRBV29-1	TRBJ1-2	12	TGCAGCCTTTGGACCCGGAGGAATGGCTACACCTTC	CSLWTRRNGYTF
.	.	TRBV29-1	TRBJ1-3	14	TGCAGCGTTGACCTGTCAGGGCTAGGAAACACCATATATTTT	CSVDLSGLGNTIYF
TRBD1	.	TRBV5-1	TRBJ1-1	14	TGCGCCAGCAGACAGGGACAGGAGAACACTGAAGCTTTCTTT	CASRQGQENTEAFF
TRBD1	.	TRBV2	TRBJ1-2	16	TGTGCCAGCAGCGTCCCGTGGACAGGGAGCTTGGCTGGCTACACCTTC	CASSVPWTGSLAGYTF
.	.	TRBV11-2	TRBJ2-7	16	TGTGCCAGCAGCCCTTCAAGCCTCAGGGGAAGTTACGAGCAGTACTTC	CASSPSSLRGSYEQYF
.	once	TRBV9	TRBJ2-2	15	TGTGCCAGCAGCGTAGAGGGGGGGAGCACCGGGGAGCTGTTTTTT	CASSVEGGSTGELFF
.	.	TRBV5-1	TRBJ2-7	15	TGCGCCAGCAGCTTGCATGGGGCCAACCCCTACGAGCAGTACTTC	CASSLHGANPYEQYF
.	.	TRBV4-2	TRBJ1-3	16	TGTGCCAGCAGCACTCCAGACAGAGACTCTGGAAACACCATATATTTT	CASSTPDRDSGNTIYF
TRBD1	few	TRBV10-1	TRBJ2-2	14	TGCGCCAGCAGTGGACAGGGGGCGACCGGGGAGCTGTTTTTT	CASSGQGATGELFF
.	few	TRBV20-1	TRBJ1-2	11	TGCAGTGCTAGCGGTGCTTATGGCTACACCTTC	CSASGAYGYTF
.	few	TRBV11-2	TRBJ2-7	15	TGTGCCAGCAGCTCCAAGAAGGACAGAGCCTACGAGCAGTACTTC	CASSSKKDRAYEQYF
.	.	TRBV15	TRBJ1-2	13	TGTGCCACCAGCAGAAAGGGGGACTATGGCTACACCTTC	CATSRKGDYGYTF
TRBD1	.	TRBV5-8	TRBJ2-7	15	TGTGCCAGCGGCCGAGGGACAGTCCGCACCTACGAGCAGTACTTC	CASGRGTVRTYEQYF